A selection of T cell receptor beta chains follows, all from one sample in a study of glioma-infiltrating T cells. TCRdb redid the calling of the multiplex PCR reads with MiXCR, one entry per CDR3 protein. The top ten clones hold around 20% of a sample with around 190,000 distinct CDR3 sequences, 30% to 40% of them seen once. The sample was glioma tissue, nonneoplastic brain tissue, or PBMCs (not recorded which). These receptors all stem from a human donor with low-grade glioma or glioblastoma, undergoing nonglioma brain surgery, or in good health (not recorded which). Each CDR3 is given with its conserved first and last residue. Fields, in order: J gene, D gene, V gene, clone size, CDR3 DNA, CDR3 protein. D genes are given only for firm matches. The size of a clone is reported for some rows only, either as once, few or many, or as a class for expanded clones.

TRBJ2-4 | - | TRBV20-1 | many | TGCAGTGCGTGGGCCCGGGACATTCAGTACTTC | CSAWARDIQYF
TRBJ1-5 | - | TRBV28 | many | TGTGCCAGCACCGCCGGGGGAAGCAATCAGCCCCAGCATTTT | CASTAGGSNQPQHF
TRBJ2-7 | TRBD1 | TRBV10-3 | many | TGTGCCATCAGGGCCGGGACAGGGGGTTCCGCCTACGAGCAGTACTTC | CAIRAGTGGSAYEQYF
TRBJ2-5 | TRBD1 | TRBV20-1 | - | TGCAGTGCTGAATGGACAGGCCTTGGGCAAGAGACCCAGTACTTC | CSAEWTGLGQETQYF
TRBJ2-1 | - | TRBV18 | - | TGTGCCAGCTCACCTAGCTCCTATGAGCAGTTCTTC | CASSPSSYEQFF
TRBJ1-2 | TRBD1 | TRBV12-3/TRBV12-4 | - | TGTGCCAGCAGTTTCCGGGACAGAGGAGTCGGCTACACCTTC | CASSFRDRGVGYTF
TRBJ2-4 | - | TRBV2 | - | TGTGCCAGCGGCCCCGGGACGCAAAACATTCAGTACTTC | CASGPGTQNIQYF
TRBJ2-7 | - | TRBV7-2 | - | TGTGCCAGCAGCTTAGGCTTTGGGTCCCTGACCTACGAGCAGTACTTC | CASSLGFGSLTYEQYF
TRBJ1-4 | - | TRBV12-3/TRBV12-4 | many | TGTGCCAGCAGTTTACCGGGGGAAAAACTGTTTTTT | CASSLPGEKLFF
TRBJ1-2 | TRBD1 | TRBV19 | many | TGTGCCAGTACGAAGGGACAGGGATTGAGCTATGGCTACACCTTC | CASTKGQGLSYGYTF
TRBJ2-1 | - | TRBV19 | - | TGTGCCAGTAGTATACCGGGACGCCCTCCAGATAAGCAGTTCTTC | CASSIPGRPPDKQFF
TRBJ1-5 | TRBD1 | TRBV2 | many | TGTGCCAGCCGAGACAGGGAGAGAAGCAATCAGCCCCAGCATTTT | CASRDRERSNQPQHF
TRBJ2-1 | TRBD2 | TRBV7-9 | many | TGTGCCAGCAGCTTCGATAGCGGGGGGCACAATGAGCAGTTCTTC | CASSFDSGGHNEQFF
TRBJ1-2 | - | TRBV4-3 | few | TGCGCCAGCAGTCTGGACGGATTGGGTGGCTACACCTTC | CASSLDGLGGYTF
TRBJ1-2 | - | TRBV19 | - | TGTGCCAGTAGTCCGGACGGAGACTATGGCTACACCTTC | CASSPDGDYGYTF
TRBJ2-1 | TRBD2 | TRBV12-3/TRBV12-4 | few | TGTGCCAGCAGGGTCGGACTAGCGGGAGCCAATGAGCAGTTCTTC | CASRVGLAGANEQFF
TRBJ2-3 | TRBD2 | TRBV5-4 | few | TGTGCCAGCAGGGACGCTAGCGGATCCACAGATACGCAGTATTTT | CASRDASGSTDTQYF
TRBJ2-3 | TRBD2 | TRBV9 | many | TGTGCCAGCAGCGTAGCCCCTCATAGCGGGATGGGGGGAGATACGCAGTATTTT | CASSVAPHSGMGGDTQYF
TRBJ1-1 | - | TRBV5-1 | - | TGCGCCAGCAGCTTGTTTGGTACAGGAGATGCCATGAACACTGAAACTTTCTTT | CASSLFGTGDAMNTETFF
TRBJ2-1 | TRBD2 | TRBV19 | many | TGTGCCAGCAGTTTGAGCGGGAGCTCCTACAATGAGCAGTTCTTC | CASSLSGSSYNEQFF
TRBJ2-5 | - | TRBV25-1 | many | TGTGCCAGCAGTGACTCCCGGGACGCCCAAGAGACCCAGTACTTC | CASSDSRDAQETQYF
TRBJ2-3 | - | TRBV11-1 | many | TGTGCCAGCAGCGAATTCGTGGGGGCTGCTAGAGATACGCAGTATTTT | CASSEFVGAARDTQYF
TRBJ1-2 | - | TRBV5-4 | many | TGTGCCAGCAGCTTGTGGCAGGGAGGCTATGGCTACACCTTC | CASSLWQGGYGYTF
TRBJ2-5 | - | TRBV18 | many | TGTGCCAGCTCACCATTCGACGGGATCCAAGAGACCCAGTACTTC | CASSPFDGIQETQYF
TRBJ1-1 | TRBD1 | TRBV6-2/TRBV6-3 | many | TGTGCCAGCAGTTATGTCGGGACAGGGATTCTCACTGAAGCTTTCTTT | CASSYVGTGILTEAFF
TRBJ2-2 | TRBD2 | TRBV7-9 | - | TGTGCCAGCAGCTTAGTTGTTAGCGGGAGGACGAACACCGGGGAGCTGTTTTTT | CASSLVVSGRTNTGELFF
TRBJ2-3 | - | TRBV6-4 | - | TGTGCCAGCAAAATTAGGCTGTCGAGACTAGACGCAGATACGCAGTATTTT | CASKIRLSRLDADTQYF
TRBJ2-7 | TRBD2 | TRBV10-3 | - | TGTGCCATCATGGGACTAGCGGAGACCTTCCACGAGCAGTACTTC | CAIMGLAETFHEQYF
TRBJ2-7 | - | TRBV6-1 | few | TGTGCCAGCAGCCCGGTACCGCACGAGCAGTACTTC | CASSPVPHEQYF
TRBJ2-5 | - | TRBV4-1 | - | TGCGCCAGCAGCCAAGATCACTTGCTAGAGACCCAGTACTTC | CASSQDHLLETQYF
TRBJ2-5 | TRBD2 | TRBV27 | once | TGTGCCAGCAGTAAGTTACTAGCGACTAGCACAGAGACCCAGTACTTC | CASSKLLATSTETQYF